These T cell receptor beta chains were read from a single sample in a study of prognosis after radiotherapy for stage I lung cancer. One entry per CDR3 protein, called by TCRdb with MiXCR from the multiplex PCR reads. The sample lists roughly 30,000 distinct CDR3 sequences; around 30% were seen once. The sample consisted of PBMCs, taken before or after stereotactic body radiation therapy (not recorded which). These receptors were collected from a donor aged 50 or older with non-small cell lung cancer. The CDR3 runs from the conserved cysteine through the conserved F or W.

TRBJ2-5	TRBV19	CASSSGQEETQYF
TRBJ1-1	TRBV6-1	CASTFLGGTEAFF
TRBJ2-3	TRBV28	CASSWVRGAGASTDTQYF
TRBJ1-2	TRBV15	CATSRDRRGVDGYTF
TRBJ2-5	TRBV10-2	CASSEQGPQETQYF
TRBJ2-1	TRBV14	CASSEVRVIEGNEQFF
TRBJ2-7	TRBV5-4	CASSLAPGQWGYEQYF
TRBJ1-2	TRBV6-2/TRBV6-3	CASSSGQNLYGYTF
TRBJ2-7	TRBV20-1	CSAEPPRAYEQYF
TRBJ2-3	TRBV7-2	CASTVPGGLDTQYF
TRBJ1-2	TRBV16	CASSERGGNYGYTF
TRBJ1-1	TRBV11-3	CASSFGDNTEAFF
TRBJ1-2	TRBV2	CASSADNIDGYTF
TRBJ1-2	TRBV24-1	CATGALGIYGYTF
TRBJ1-5	TRBV3-1	CASSQGDMGQGLNQPQHF
TRBJ2-1	TRBV7-9	CASSSYRGRGDEQFF
TRBJ2-7	TRBV30	CASSRTGCMYEQYF
TRBJ1-4	TRBV18	CASSQGTINEKLFF
TRBJ2-7	TRBV9	CASSVLHPGYEQYF
TRBJ2-5	TRBV6-1	CASSLIGETQYF
TRBJ1-2	TRBV7-9	CASSKSGTDGYTF
TRBJ2-5	TRBV30	CAWRRAGASGETQYF
TRBJ2-5	TRBV7-8	CASSLAQAVETQYF
TRBJ1-6	TRBV11-2	CASSLQVAHRVYSPLHF
TRBJ1-2	TRBV20-1	CSAREAAGGPNYGYTF
TRBJ1-5	TRBV20-1	CSARTPEGQGQPQHF
TRBJ2-5	TRBV6-2/TRBV6-3	CASASHTGGRETQYF
TRBJ2-2	TRBV5-6	CASRTGTSTWELFF
TRBJ2-1	TRBV6-4	CASSTLRSGDEQLF
TRBJ2-7	TRBV28	CASSLFRYEQYF
TRBJ2-3	TRBV6-1	CASSEGSGGSTDTQYF
TRBJ2-5	TRBV20-1	CSAGRGRETQYF
TRBJ2-1	TRBV5-1	CASSLELARSYEQFF
TRBJ2-1	TRBV20-1	CSARSQGAYNEQFF
TRBJ2-7	TRBV12-3/TRBV12-4	CASSLSVVHEQYF
TRBJ2-3	TRBV7-9	CASSSSATDTQYF
TRBJ2-5	TRBV4-1	CASSLRRGQETQYF
TRBJ1-6	TRBV6-2/TRBV6-3	CASSWPTGQAPLHF
TRBJ1-1	TRBV12-3/TRBV12-4	CASREQGTNTEAFF
TRBJ1-3	TRBV19	CASSPGSSGNTIYF